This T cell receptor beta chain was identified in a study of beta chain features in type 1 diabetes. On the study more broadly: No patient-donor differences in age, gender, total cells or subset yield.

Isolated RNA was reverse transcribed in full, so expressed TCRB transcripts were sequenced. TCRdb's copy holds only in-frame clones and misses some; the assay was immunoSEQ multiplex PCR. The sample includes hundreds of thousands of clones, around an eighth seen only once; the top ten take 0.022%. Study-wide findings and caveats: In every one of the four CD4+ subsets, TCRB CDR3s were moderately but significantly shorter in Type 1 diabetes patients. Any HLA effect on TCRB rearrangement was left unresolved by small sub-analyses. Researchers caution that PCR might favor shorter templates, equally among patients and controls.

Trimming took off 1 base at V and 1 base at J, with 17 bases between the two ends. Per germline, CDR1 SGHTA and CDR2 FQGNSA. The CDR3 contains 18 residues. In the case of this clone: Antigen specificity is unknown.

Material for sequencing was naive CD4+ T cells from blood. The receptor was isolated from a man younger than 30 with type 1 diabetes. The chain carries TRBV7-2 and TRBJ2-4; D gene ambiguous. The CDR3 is CASSLDPPRPLAKNIQYF. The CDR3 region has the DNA TGTGCCAGCAGCTTAGATCCACCCAGGCCGTTGGCCAAAAACATTCAGTACTTC.